This T cell receptor (beta chain) was retrieved from a study of cytomegalovirus exposure and HLA in healthy donors. Study information: The 120 or so validation repertoires used the same platform as the roughly 700 first-cohort repertoires (as reported by a later analysis).

Donors were drawn from the approximately 130-subject validation cohort, separate from the approximately 700-subject first cohort. CDR1 and CDR2 from the germline V gene are LNHDA and SQIVND (reference sequence). Germline trimming cut 3 bases from V and 5 bases from J; bases unmatched to any gene: 10. The CDR3 length is 16 residues. TCRdb's table, derived via immunoSEQ multiplex PCR, lists solely in-frame clones and lacks some. The table shows about 57,000 clones, with more than 85% occurring only once. This sequence originates from a woman between 18 and 30 years old in good health and CMV-seronegative. The chain has TRBV19 and TRBJ1-5; 7 bases agree with TRBD1. The sequenced material came from PBMCs. The CDR3 bases are TGTGCCAGTAGTATTCATATCCGGGACAGTTATCAGCCCCAGCATTTT. This translates into CASSIHIRDSYQPQHF.